The rows below give T cell receptor beta chains drawn from one sample of a study of T cell responses to AZD1222 COVID-19 vaccine. TCRdb keeps only in-frame clones here, not all; method: immunoSEQ multiplex PCR. The repertoire consists of about 100,000 clones, with about 88% occurring once and the leading ten covering 16%. The sequencing used peripheral blood, collected on day 0 of AZD1222 vaccination. All receptors derive from an adult in good health. CDR3s include the opening cysteine and the closing phenylalanine or tryptophan. Clone size is given for some rows only: seen once, a few or many times, or a class if the clone is expanded.

v_gene: TRBV19; j_gene: TRBJ1-1; abundance: .; CDR3aa: CASSIGPRGSTEAFF
v_gene: TRBV27; j_gene: TRBJ2-7; abundance: once; CDR3aa: CASSPTSIGEQYF
v_gene: TRBV6-6; j_gene: TRBJ1-6; abundance: .; CDR3aa: CASSYRSGRSSPLHF
v_gene: TRBV6-1; j_gene: TRBJ1-1; abundance: .; CDR3aa: CASSEGPLFGSNTEAFF
v_gene: TRBV2; j_gene: TRBJ1-4; abundance: .; CDR3aa: CASSGVDSTNEKLFF
v_gene: TRBV19; j_gene: TRBJ1-3; abundance: .; CDR3aa: CAILAPSGNTIYF
v_gene: TRBV2; j_gene: TRBJ2-3; abundance: medium-sized; CDR3aa: CASSTQNTGGPTDTQYF
v_gene: TRBV19; j_gene: TRBJ2-5; abundance: .; CDR3aa: CASSIGGPDPSQETQYF
v_gene: TRBV28; j_gene: TRBJ1-1; abundance: .; CDR3aa: CASSLGGRGSNTEAFF
v_gene: TRBV6-1; j_gene: TRBJ1-2; abundance: .; CDR3aa: CASSDAIYGYTF
v_gene: TRBV27; j_gene: TRBJ2-1; abundance: few; CDR3aa: CASSPLGGTGGNEQFF
v_gene: TRBV6-5; j_gene: TRBJ1-2; abundance: .; CDR3aa: CASSTLGGNYGYTF
v_gene: TRBV19; j_gene: TRBJ2-5; abundance: .; CDR3aa: CASSMGQGAYETQYF
v_gene: TRBV6-5; j_gene: TRBJ1-6; abundance: few; CDR3aa: CASRSQGHSPLHF
v_gene: TRBV10-3; j_gene: TRBJ1-1; abundance: .; CDR3aa: CAIRQGENTEAFF
v_gene: TRBV2; j_gene: TRBJ2-3; abundance: .; CDR3aa: CAEREGPSTDTQYF
v_gene: TRBV18; j_gene: TRBJ1-1; abundance: .; CDR3aa: CASSPQDKIGGAFF
v_gene: TRBV10-3; j_gene: TRBJ1-4; abundance: .; CDR3aa: CAISAGQEWKTLFF
v_gene: TRBV2; j_gene: TRBJ1-5; abundance: few; CDR3aa: CASSEAGYSNQPQHF
v_gene: TRBV7-9; j_gene: TRBJ1-1; abundance: once; CDR3aa: CASSQGNTEAFF
v_gene: TRBV7-9; j_gene: TRBJ2-1; abundance: .; CDR3aa: CASDPRQGADEQFF
v_gene: TRBV19; j_gene: TRBJ2-7; abundance: .; CDR3aa: CASSIVGGLVYEQYF
v_gene: TRBV19; j_gene: TRBJ2-3; abundance: .; CDR3aa: CASRSGDTQYF
v_gene: TRBV28; j_gene: TRBJ2-7; abundance: .; CDR3aa: CANPPQRGVEQYF
v_gene: TRBV28; j_gene: TRBJ2-7; abundance: .; CDR3aa: CASTKLAGGSNSYEQYF
v_gene: TRBV5-8; j_gene: TRBJ1-6; abundance: .; CDR3aa: CASSRTGYSPLHF
v_gene: TRBV15; j_gene: TRBJ2-1; abundance: .; CDR3aa: CATSRGNNEQFF
v_gene: TRBV6-5; j_gene: TRBJ2-1; abundance: once; CDR3aa: CASRRGQPPEQFF
v_gene: TRBV28; j_gene: TRBJ2-6; abundance: .; CDR3aa: CASSFPGDGANVLTF
v_gene: TRBV27; j_gene: TRBJ1-6; abundance: .; CDR3aa: CASRAGRVNSPLHF
v_gene: TRBV7-3; j_gene: TRBJ2-2; abundance: .; CDR3aa: CASSPLALSYTGELFF
v_gene: TRBV7-9; j_gene: TRBJ1-1; abundance: .; CDR3aa: CASSLVGTAGTEAFF
v_gene: TRBV6-5; j_gene: TRBJ2-3; abundance: .; CDR3aa: CAIVDGVTDTQYF
v_gene: TRBV12-3/TRBV12-4; j_gene: TRBJ2-3; abundance: few; CDR3aa: CASSFFTDTQYF
v_gene: TRBV6-5; j_gene: TRBJ1-5; abundance: few; CDR3aa: CASSSKENQPQHF
v_gene: TRBV18; j_gene: TRBJ2-7; abundance: .; CDR3aa: CASSQAVAVGYEQYF
v_gene: TRBV19; j_gene: TRBJ2-5; abundance: .; CDR3aa: CASSVRAGGQETQYF
v_gene: TRBV30; j_gene: TRBJ1-5; abundance: .; CDR3aa: CAWSPQGLSNQPQHF
v_gene: TRBV5-4; j_gene: TRBJ2-3; abundance: .; CDR3aa: CASSLGGTDTQYF
v_gene: TRBV27; j_gene: TRBJ1-2; abundance: .; CDR3aa: CASSLSGNYGYTF
v_gene: TRBV28; j_gene: TRBJ1-1; abundance: .; CDR3aa: CVCSLSGRRTEAFF
v_gene: TRBV2; j_gene: TRBJ1-1; abundance: .; CDR3aa: CASTPTGGEAFF
v_gene: TRBV27; j_gene: TRBJ2-4; abundance: .; CDR3aa: CASSPNPFLRGLDRGRDKNIQYF
v_gene: TRBV27; j_gene: TRBJ1-2; abundance: .; CDR3aa: CASSPYTGTTYGYTF
v_gene: TRBV6-2/TRBV6-3; j_gene: TRBJ2-2; abundance: .; CDR3aa: CASSYSMVRPNTGELFF
v_gene: TRBV5-6; j_gene: TRBJ2-1; abundance: once; CDR3aa: CASSRYNEQFF
v_gene: TRBV15; j_gene: TRBJ2-1; abundance: .; CDR3aa: CATSRDVGFVSEQFF
v_gene: TRBV2; j_gene: TRBJ2-1; abundance: .; CDR3aa: CASSEALAGFNEQFF
v_gene: TRBV6-2/TRBV6-3; j_gene: TRBJ2-1; abundance: .; CDR3aa: CASSYPGSGYNEQFF
v_gene: TRBV7-9; j_gene: TRBJ2-1; abundance: .; CDR3aa: CASSLVGTGEQFF
v_gene: TRBV5-1; j_gene: TRBJ2-2; abundance: .; CDR3aa: CASSPEGAGELFF
v_gene: TRBV6-4; j_gene: TRBJ1-1; abundance: .; CDR3aa: CASSSDGTEAFF
v_gene: TRBV18; j_gene: TRBJ1-2; abundance: .; CDR3aa: CASSPTGDIEGYTF
v_gene: TRBV28; j_gene: TRBJ1-2; abundance: .; CDR3aa: CASSFGAATPRGYTF
v_gene: TRBV6-5; j_gene: TRBJ2-7; abundance: .; CDR3aa: CARAGEVEQYF
v_gene: TRBV28; j_gene: TRBJ1-1; abundance: .; CDR3aa: CASSLLRGMNTEAFF
v_gene: TRBV19; j_gene: TRBJ1-5; abundance: .; CDR3aa: CASTTGYKPQHF
v_gene: TRBV9; j_gene: TRBJ2-2; abundance: .; CDR3aa: CASSVDPGRGVGELFF
v_gene: TRBV5-4; j_gene: TRBJ2-2; abundance: .; CDR3aa: CASSLGPGELFF